This entry lists 27 T cell receptor beta chains sequenced from one sample in a study of T cells after yellow fever vaccination. One entry per CDR3 protein, called by TCRdb with MiXCR from the 5' RACE reads. The sample holds 30,000 to 40,000 distinct CDR3 sequences; more than 6.5% are singletons and the top ten take approximately 22%. This specimen was PBMCs, either bulk or a sorted T-cell subset (CD4+, CD8+, memory, or dextramer-sorted; not recorded which), taken on the day of the first yellow fever vaccination. All receptors derive from a man younger than 30 who received the YFV17D yellow fever vaccine.

V is TRBV9 and J is TRBJ2-5; tentatively, D is TRBD2 (5 bases). V shed 0 bases and J shed 0 bases, with 15 bases lying between them. Germline loops: CDR1 SGDLS, CDR2 YYNGEE. The CDR3 covers 17 residues. This chain's CDR3 is CASSVAGRDSYQETQYF. CDR3 sequence (DNA): TGTGCCAGCAGCGTAGCGGGGAGAGACTCTTACCAAGAGACCCAGTACTTC.

The rearrangement joins TRBV9 to TRBJ1-1; 7 positions match TRBD1. V was clipped by 0 bases and J by 10 bases; unmatched bases: 9. The CDR3 extends over 14 amino acids. Germline loops: CDR1 SGDLS, CDR2 YYNGEE. The CDR3 coding sequence is TGTGCCAGCAGCGTAGGGGGGGACAGCTCTGGAGCTTTCTTT. Residues: CASSVGGDSSGAFF.

This clonotype appeared many times. The chain joins TRBV20-1 to TRBJ2-4; D possibly corresponds to TRBD2 (6 bases). The V end lost 5 bases, the J end lost 0 bases, and 14 bases lay between the germline ends. Germline V gene data show CDR1 as DFQATT and CDR2 as SNEGSKA (reference sequence). CDR3 length: 15 residues. CDR3 in amino acids: CSAPPGGLAKNIQYF. Written as DNA, the CDR3 is TGCAGTGCTCCACCCGGGGGACTAGCCAAAAACATTCAGTACTTC.

This clonotype has at least ten counts. CDR3 DNA sequence: TGTGCCAGCAGTTTCAGGGGGCTTCATAATTCACCCCTCCACTTT. It encodes CASSFRGLHNSPLHF. The V gene is TRBV12-3 or TRBV12-4, the J gene TRBJ1-6; 8 nucleotides match TRBD1. The CDR3 has 15 amino acids. V lost 3 bases, J lost 5 bases, and 3 bases stayed unmatched.

This clonotype has ten or more counts. This chain joins TRBV4-1 and TRBJ1-5; possibly TRBD1 for D (5 bases). Germline lookup yields CDR1 MGHRA and CDR2 YSYEKL. This CDR3 spans 16 amino acids. V gave up 4 bases and J gave up 3 bases, with 16 bases separating them. The CDR3 loop reads CASSLALGRINQPQHF. The CDR3, as DNA: TGCGCCAGCAGCCTTGCCCTGGGACGGATCAATCAGCCCCAGCATTTT.

This clonotype appeared a few times. The chain links TRBV7-3 to TRBJ2-7; 9 nucleotides agree with TRBD2. This CDR3 comprises 14 residues. With 5 bases clipped from V and 2 bases from J, the junction kept 4 bases outside the gene matches. CDR1 SGHTA and CDR2 FQGTGA come from the germline V gene. The CDR3 protein is CASSKLAGPYEQYF. Written as DNA, the CDR3 is TGTGCCAGCAGCAAACTAGCGGGCCCCTACGAGCAGTACTTC.

The sample holds many counts of this clonotype. This chain links TRBV20-1 with TRBJ2-3; D possibly uses TRBD1 or TRBD2 (6 bases each). V lost 4 bases to trimming and J lost 1 base, with 12 bases between them. Germline lookup yields CDR1 DFQATT and CDR2 SNEGSKA (reference sequence). The CDR3 is 14 amino acids. CDR3 in DNA: TGCAGTGCTATAAGGGGGGTGGGCACAGATACGCAGTATTTT. Translating it yields CSAIRGVGTDTQYF.

The table lists this clonotype with many counts. J is TRBJ1-6 and V is TRBV11-2; 8 nucleotides align to TRBD1. The CDR3 is 13 amino acids. CDR1 and CDR2 from the germline V gene are SGHAT and FQNNGV. The V segment lost 7 bases and the J segment 10 bases; nucleotides outside the gene matches: 6. Here the CDR3 DNA reads TGTGCCAGCATGACTACAGGGGGATCACCCCTCCACTTT. This gives the protein CASMTTGGSPLHF.

In this sample, this clonotype turned up many times. The rearrangement links TRBV5-1 to TRBJ2-3; a possible D gene is TRBD2 (5 bases). This CDR3 region has 14 residues. V lost 4 bases to trimming and J lost 4 bases, with 13 bases between them. CDR1 is SGHRS and CDR2 is YFSETQ in the germline V gene. CDR3 sequence reads: CASSDPSGADTQYF. CDR3 DNA sequence: TGCGCCAGCAGCGACCCAAGCGGTGCAGATACGCAGTATTTT.

This clonotype was counted once. The chain combines TRBV20-1 with TRBJ2-1; TRBD2 might be the D (5 bases). The germline CDR1 and CDR2 sequences are DFQATT and SNEGSKA (reference sequence). The V end was cut by 5 bases, the J end by 5 bases, with 10 bases between. The CDR3 covers 12 residues. Here the CDR3 reads CSADGLDNEQFF. DNA of the CDR3: TGCAGTGCTGATGGACTCGACAATGAGCAGTTCTTC.

This clonotype has ten or more counts. At one of its ends the junction is not consistent with the germline gene, which may arise from a read error. The chain combines TRBV20-1 with TRBJ1-5; D uncertain. CDR3 length: 19 amino acids. Germline V lookup: CDR1 DFQATT, CDR2 SNEGSKA (reference sequence). The CDR3 coding sequence is TGCAGTGCCAGAGGAGAGGCGAGCACGTTCCACCCTAGCAATCAGCCCCAGCATTTT. It translates to CSARGEASTFHPSNQPQHF.

The chain combines TRBV10-3 with TRBJ2-3; 7 bases are shared with TRBD1. J lost 1 base, V lost 2 bases, and 0 bases had no gene match. The length of the CDR3 is 14 residues. Germline V gene data show CDR1 as ENHRY and CDR2 as SYGVKD. Written as DNA, the CDR3 is TGTGCCATCAGTGAGACAGGGGGCACAGATACGCAGTATTTT. It specifies CAISETGGTDTQYF.

On this clonotype itself: Just one base apart from a much larger clone, this may be a read error. The rearrangement joins TRBV3-1 to TRBJ2-2; possible D gene TRBD2, 5 bases. Germline values: CDR1 LGHDT, CDR2 YNNKEL (reference sequence). The CDR3 runs 16 residues. CDR3 DNA sequence: TGTGCCAGCAGCCGATCGCGAGGAGGTGGCACCGGGGTGCTGTTTTTT. Translating gives CASSRSRGGGTGVLFF.

This clonotype was seen many times. The chain links TRBV7-3 to TRBJ2-1; 10 bases are a match to TRBD1. Germline V gene data show CDR1 as SGHTA and CDR2 as FQGTGA. This CDR3 has 14 residues. Trimming removed 5 bases from V and 7 bases from J; junction bases left unmatched: 5. The CDR3 region is CASSGQGGRNEQFF. CDR3 sequence (DNA): TGTGCCAGCAGCGGACAGGGGGGAAGGAATGAGCAGTTCTTC.

By share of the sample, this clonotype is medium-sized. The V gene is TRBV20-1, the J gene TRBJ2-7, with 7 bases fitting TRBD2. The junction had 5 bases not matched to a gene; V was cut back by 3 bases and J by 0 bases. The V gene's germline CDR1 is DFQATT and CDR2 SNEGSKA (reference sequence). This CDR3 has 14 amino acids. CDR3 residues: CSARSSGDSYEQYF. CDR3 coding DNA: TGCAGTGCTAGGTCGAGCGGGGACTCCTACGAGCAGTACTTC.

This clonotype was observed many times. The CDR3 protein is CASSLTAGEETQYF. The DNA for the CDR3 is TGCGCCAGCAGCTTAACAGCCGGGGAGGAGACCCAGTACTTC. The J gene is TRBJ2-5, the V gene TRBV5-1; D is possibly TRBD2 (5 bases). This CDR3 is built from 14 residues. Trimming shortened V by 2 bases and J by 5 bases, and 13 bases separated the two germline ends. The germline gives CDR1 SGHRS, CDR2 YFSETQ.

The chain joins TRBV28 to TRBJ1-6; weak D call: TRBD1 (6 bases). Trimming removed 1 base at V and 9 bases at J, with 16 bases between. Germline assignment: CDR1 MDHEN and CDR2 SYDVKM. This CDR3 is 16 amino acids long. CDR3 amino acids: CASSLYGGRIGSPLHF. The CDR3 DNA sequence: TGTGCCAGCAGTTTATACGGGGGCCGGATAGGTTCACCCCTCCACTTT.

This clonotype was counted many times. The chain uses TRBV20-1 and TRBJ2-1; D gene ambiguous. V shed 3 bases and J shed 9 bases, with 12 bases lying between them. Germline CDR1 is DFQATT and CDR2 is SNEGSKA (reference sequence). There are 12 residues in the CDR3. The DNA of the CDR3 is TGCAGTGCTAGCCCCTTTAGTGGTGAGCAGTTCTTC. It yields the protein CSASPFSGEQFF.

This clonotype appeared many times. The V gene is TRBV10-3, the J gene TRBJ2-5; D may be TRBD1 or TRBD2 (5 bases each). From germline, CDR1 is ENHRY and CDR2 SYGVKD. V dropped 3 bases and J dropped 7 bases, with 12 bases sitting between them. The CDR3 length is 13 residues. The CDR3 DNA reads TGTGCCATCAGTGAAGAGGGACCGGGGACCCAGTACTTC. It is translated as CAISEEGPGTQYF.

This clonotype was counted at least ten times. This chain joins TRBV25-1 and TRBJ2-5; D assignment may be TRBD1 or TRBD2 (6 bases each). Trimming stripped 6 bases from V and 4 bases from J, with 15 bases between. Germline V gene data show CDR1 as MGHDK and CDR2 as SYGVNS. The CDR3 is 14 amino acids. For the CDR3, the DNA is TGTGCCAGCAGCATGTCGGGGGCCGGAGAGACCCAGTACTTC. It specifies CASSMSGAGETQYF.

This clonotype has ten or more counts. The chain is built from TRBV20-1 and TRBJ1-4; no definite D call. Trimming shortened V by 1 base and J by 0 bases, and 6 bases separated the two germline ends. The V gene's germline CDR1 is DFQATT and CDR2 SNEGSKA (reference sequence). The CDR3 contains 14 residues. The CDR3 sequence is CSARGVATNEKLFF. In DNA form, the CDR3 reads TGCAGTGCTAGAGGGGTGGCAACTAATGAAAAACTGTTTTTT.

As regards this clonotype: This may be a read error, as it is one base from a much larger clone. The chain uses TRBV7-2 and TRBJ1-4; D is possibly TRBD1 (5 bases). The germline V and J ends were trimmed by 2 bases and 16 bases, with 20 bases remaining between them. Per germline, CDR1 SGHTA and CDR2 FQGNSA. The CDR3 sequence is 14 residues long. In DNA, the CDR3 is TGTGCCAGCAGCTTACCCGGACTGGTTCCGGGGCAGTTTTTT. Amino acids: CASSLPGLVPGQFF.

The sample holds a few counts of this clonotype. The gene calls are TRBV7-9 and TRBJ2-3; D call uncertain. This CDR3 has 15 amino acids. The V end lost 9 bases, the J end lost 0 bases, and 16 bases lay between the germline ends. Germline CDR1 SEHNR, CDR2 FQNEAQ (reference sequence). CDR3 DNA sequence: TGTGCCAGTCATCAGGACCCCCCTAGCACAGATACGCAGTATTTT. It encodes CASHQDPPSTDTQYF.

The table lists this clonotype with many counts. The CDR3 DNA reads TGTGCCAGCAGTGTGGGTTCCGGTCAGGGAAGCTACGAGCAGTACTTC. Its translation is CASSVGSGQGSYEQYF. This chain links TRBV7-8 with TRBJ2-7, with D possibly matching TRBD1 (5 bases). The CDR3 has 16 amino acids. V gave up 6 bases and J gave up 3 bases, with 21 bases separating them. CDR1 is SGHVS and CDR2 is FQNEAQ in the germline V gene.

This clonotype was recorded at least ten times. In DNA form, the CDR3 reads TGTGCCAGCAGTTTCCAGTCCGCGCGAACCCAGTACTTC. Its protein is CASSFQSARTQYF. This chain joins TRBV27 and TRBJ2-5; no clear D. V gave up 3 bases and J gave up 8 bases, with 13 bases separating them. Germline CDR1 MNHEY, CDR2 SMNVEV (reference sequence). The CDR3 runs to 13 residues.

On this clonotype itself: A much larger clone lies one base from this, so it may be a read error. This chain uses TRBV10-3 with TRBJ1-5, with TRBD1 matching 7 bases. The CDR3 runs 15 residues. In germline, CDR1 is ENHRY, CDR2 SYGVKD. CDR3 bases: TGTACCATCAGTGCCGCAGGGGGGAGCAATCAGCCCCAGCATTTT. It specifies CTISAAGGSNQPQHF.

This clonotype appeared many times. V and J are TRBV6-2 or TRBV6-3 and TRBJ2-3; 12 nucleotides line up with TRBD1. The CDR3 spans 15 residues. Germline loops: CDR1 MNHEY, CDR2 SVGEGT. The V and J ends lost 4 bases and 5 bases, in that order; junction bases with no gene match: 4. The CDR3 sequence: CASSSGTGGVDTQYF. CDR3 DNA sequence: TGTGCCAGCAGTTCCGGGACAGGGGGCGTAGATACGCAGTATTTT.